The sequence of this TCR beta chain was determined in a study of chemoradiotherapy in HPV16-positive cancers (dated by TCRdb to between 2021 and 2023). Study-level background: Candidate HPV-specific T-cell clones and common TCR motifs were defined through functional T-cell assays on cells from two HPV16-positive patients. The study asked whether T-cell immunity to the HPV oncoproteins E6 and E7 changes during chemoradiotherapy and whether this immunity affects survival. Next, the candidate HPV-specific TCRs and motifs were followed in TCR repertoires from about 90 patients with HPV-related cancers.

Library preparation used the immunoSEQ multiplex PCR assay. This immuneACCESS table, as held by TCRdb, lists in-frame sequences with V and J called but not all clones. Of the missing ones, under half trace to an unresolved V gene in checked studies; the others have no known cause. The sample table shows under 10,000 clones, and around 75% are seen once. In total, the top ten clones hold 6.5% to 9.5% of the sample. Repertoires were sampled repeatedly over the course of chemoradiotherapy so that clonal expansion in the tumor microenvironment could be followed. Points on this clone: Which antigen it targets is not known. One base away there is no much larger clone; base qualities are not given.

Compared with germline, V lacks 1 base and J lacks 4 bases; bases without a gene match: 11. As encoded in the germline V gene, CDR1 is LGHNA while CDR2 is YSLEER. Spanning cysteine to phenylalanine, the CDR3 consists of 17 amino acids. Kept here is only the CDR3 DNA, which spans 51 bases and is read in frame from base 1. The paper as a whole reports these results and caveats: Improved recurrence-free survival in HPV16-positive patients was associated with expansion of HPV-responsive T cells during chemoradiotherapy. Expansion of candidate HPV-specific clones and E7-related TCR motifs was observed in the tumor microenvironment during treatment, whereas no such expansion was observed for non-HPV-specific T cells. The survival association was reported for HPV16-positive patients, and the functional definition of HPV-specific T cells was derived from only a couple of HPV16-positive patients.

The sample was gathered from a patient who underwent chemoradiotherapy. The chain employs TRBV4-3 and TRBJ2-3; 7 junctional bases match TRBD2. The source of this sequence is a human donor with HPV-associated anogenital cancer. The DNA sequence follows: TGCGCCAGCAGCCAAGGAGTAGGGGAGGGCCTCCCAGATACGCAGTATTTT. Its amino acids are CASSQGVGEGLPDTQYF.